This T cell receptor beta chain is from a study of Graves' ophthalmopathy and Graves' hyperthyroidism. Turning to the study itself: Before any treatment, peripheral blood was taken at the initial diagnosis.

Excluded: other autoimmune disease, uncontrolled infection, pregnancy or lactation. Study-wide findings and caveats: Most expanded clonotypes in thyroid above 0.001 frequency also showed up in blood. As the model predicted ophthalmopathy progression, it achieved a sensitivity of approximately 65% and a specificity of about 78%.

CDR3 length: 15 amino acids. Germline V CDR1 and CDR2: DFQATT, SNEGSKA (reference sequence). The study amplified TCR beta CDR3 regions using RNA transcripts. In the first round, RT-PCR was carried out with HTBI primers, and a multiplex PCR formed the second round. TCRdb processed the multiplex PCR reads anew with MiXCR; each CDR3 protein has one entry. The sample records 45,000 to 60,000 distinct CDR3 sequences, roughly 46% being singletons. In the case of this clonotype: Its antigen is still unknown. A read error may produce the germline difference seen at one junction end.

The V call is TRBV20-1, the J call TRBJ2-3; D is possibly TRBD2 (6 bases). The sample consisted of peripheral blood. The origin of this receptor is an adult woman with Graves' ophthalmopathy. The CDR3 nucleotides read TGCAGAGCTAGAGAGGATAGCGGATACACAGATACGCAGTATTTT. Translated: CRAREDSGYTDTQYF.